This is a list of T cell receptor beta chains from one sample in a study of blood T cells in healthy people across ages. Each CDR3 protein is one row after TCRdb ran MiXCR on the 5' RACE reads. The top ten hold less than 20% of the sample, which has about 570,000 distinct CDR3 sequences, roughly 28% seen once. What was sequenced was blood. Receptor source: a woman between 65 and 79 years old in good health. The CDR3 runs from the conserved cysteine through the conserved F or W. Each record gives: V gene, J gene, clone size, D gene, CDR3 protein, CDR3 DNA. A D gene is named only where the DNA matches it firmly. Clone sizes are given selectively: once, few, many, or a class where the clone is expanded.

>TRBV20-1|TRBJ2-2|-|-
CSARVGNTGELFF
TGCAGTGCTAGAGTGGGAAACACCGGGGAGCTGTTTTTT
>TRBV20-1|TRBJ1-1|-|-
CSARDLNRNTEAFF
TGCAGTGCTAGAGATCTCAACAGAAACACTGAAGCTTTCTTT
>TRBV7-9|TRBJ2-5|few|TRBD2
CASSQTGTSTETQYF
TGTGCCAGCAGCCAAACCGGGACTAGCACAGAGACCCAGTACTTC
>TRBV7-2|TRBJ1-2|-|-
CASSLGGSGKRGYTF
TGTGCCAGCAGCTTAGGAGGGTCAGGGAAGCGCGGCTACACCTTC
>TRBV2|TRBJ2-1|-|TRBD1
CASSLRDRFYNEQFF
TGTGCCAGCAGTCTCCGGGACAGGTTCTACAATGAGCAGTTCTTC
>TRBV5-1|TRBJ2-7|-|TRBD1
CASKDPGQGFHEQYF
TGCGCCAGCAAAGATCCGGGACAGGGGTTCCACGAGCAGTACTTC
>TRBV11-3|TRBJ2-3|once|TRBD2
CASRLLPGLGLDTQYF
TGTGCCAGCAGGCTACTACCGGGACTAGGTCTAGATACGCAGTATTTT
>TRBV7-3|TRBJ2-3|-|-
CASSLQGQDTDTQYF
TGTGCCAGCAGCTTACAAGGCCAGGACACAGATACGCAGTATTTT
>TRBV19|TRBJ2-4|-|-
CASSISGVAQNIQYF
TGTGCCAGTAGTATAAGTGGGGTGGCCCAAAACATTCAGTACTTC
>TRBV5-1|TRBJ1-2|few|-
CASSPAPTETNYGYTF
TGCGCCAGCAGCCCTGCACCGACGGAAACTAACTATGGCTACACCTTC
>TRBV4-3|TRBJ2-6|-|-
CASSQQLSGANVLTF
TGCGCCAGCAGCCAACAACTTTCTGGGGCCAACGTCCTGACTTTC
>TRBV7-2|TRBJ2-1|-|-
CASSLIVGASYNEQFF
TGTGCCAGCAGCTTAATCGTGGGGGCCTCCTACAATGAGCAGTTCTTC
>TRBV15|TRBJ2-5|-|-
CATSRVLEETQYF
TGTGCCACCAGCAGAGTCCTGGAAGAGACCCAGTACTTC
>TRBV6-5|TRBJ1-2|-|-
CATREGSWYGYTF
TGTGCCACCAGGGAAGGCAGTTGGTATGGCTACACCTTC
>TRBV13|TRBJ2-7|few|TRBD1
CASSPPGTGGYEQYF
TGTGCCAGCAGCCCCCCCGGGACAGGGGGCTACGAGCAGTACTTC
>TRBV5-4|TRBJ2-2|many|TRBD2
CASSPKRGEHGELFF
TGTGCCAGCAGCCCTAAGCGGGGGGAACACGGGGAGCTGTTTTTT